The clone carrying this TCR beta chain was detected ten times or more. No antigen is known for it. The data were taken from a study of identical twins. Findings and limits, study-wide: Memory repertoires lacked the insertion deficit that abundant cord blood beta clonotypes showed. Interpretation of the results relied on cross-sectional statistical analysis and not on following the same donors. Among out-of-frame alpha sequences shared by twins, low generation probability occurred in excess.

Donors were all healthy Caucasians. Each CDR3 protein gets one entry after TCRdb re-called the 5' RACE reads with MiXCR. The sample carries approximately 700,000 distinct CDR3 sequences, less than 7% recorded once. V lost 4 bases, J lost 1 base, and 2 bases stayed unmatched. The CDR3 has 14 residues. The germline V gene has CDR1 SEHNR and CDR2 FQNEAQ (reference sequence). The clonotype comes from a man aged 18 to 29 in good health. Material for sequencing was naive T cells sorted from blood. This sequence joins TRBV7-9 and TRBJ1-1; 8 nucleotides align to TRBD1. The CDR3 DNA reads TGTGCCAGCAGCTCCGGGACAGGGAACACTGAAGCTTTCTTT. It yields the protein CASSSGTGNTEAFF.